A selection of T cell receptor beta chains follows, all from one sample in a study of T-cell memory formation after mild COVID-19. In TCRdb, the 5' RACE reads were re-called with MiXCR into one record per CDR3 protein. The table shows some 450,000 distinct CDR3 sequences, with around 17% occurring only once. The sequenced sample was PBMCs or a T cell subset sorted from them (not recorded which). The origin of the receptors is a man between 18 and 35 years old who had mild COVID-19 (a few samples of this study predate the infection). Cell type and time point are not known. The CDR3 runs from the conserved cysteine through the conserved F or W. D genes are given only for firm matches. Only some rows state a clone size, as once, few, many or a class for expanded clones.

D gene | J gene | clone size | V gene | CDR3 protein | CDR3 DNA
. | TRBJ1-1 | . | TRBV10-3 | CAIRGTSNTEAFF | TGTGCCATCAGAGGGACATCGAACACTGAAGCTTTCTTT
TRBD1 | TRBJ1-4 | many | TRBV10-3 | CASRQGENEKLFF | TGTGCCTCAAGACAGGGGGAGAATGAAAAACTGTTTTTT
. | TRBJ1-5 | . | TRBV6-2/TRBV6-3 | CASSYRRAANQPQHF | TGTGCCAGCAGTTATCGCAGGGCCGCCAATCAGCCCCAGCATTTT
. | TRBJ2-1 | few | TRBV4-3 | CASSQDRRRGPANEQFF | TGCGCCAGCAGCCAAGATAGGCGGCGGGGGCCCGCCAATGAGCAGTTCTTC
TRBD1 | TRBJ2-2 | . | TRBV7-9 | CASSLRQGLRTGELFF | TGTGCCAGCAGCTTGAGACAGGGTTTGAGAACCGGGGAGCTGTTTTTT
. | TRBJ2-2 | . | TRBV20-1 | CSARPTNTGELFF | TGCAGTGCTCGCCCGACGAACACCGGGGAGCTGTTTTTT
. | TRBJ2-3 | . | TRBV20-1 | CSASDPWGTDTQYF | TGCAGTGCCAGCGATCCCTGGGGCACAGATACGCAGTATTTT
. | TRBJ1-5 | . | TRBV2 | CASNRGLNQPQHF | TGTGCCAGCAATCGGGGGCTAAATCAGCCCCAGCATTTT
TRBD2 | TRBJ2-3 | . | TRBV14 | CASSRSGSGGLDTQYF | TGTGCCAGCAGCCGATCGGGGAGCGGGGGACTAGATACGCAGTATTTT
. | TRBJ2-1 | . | TRBV5-1 | CASSWGLNEQFF | TGCGCCAGCAGCTGGGGGTTGAATGAGCAGTTCTTC
. | TRBJ1-1 | few | TRBV6-1 | CASSEWSERNTEAFF | TGTGCCAGCAGTGAATGGTCAGAGAGGAACACTGAAGCTTTCTTT
. | TRBJ2-3 | few | TRBV6-2/TRBV6-3 | CASSSSQADTQYF | TGTGCCAGCAGCTCATCACAGGCAGATACGCAGTATTTT
. | TRBJ1-2 | . | TRBV5-1 | CASSFTGTFNYGYTF | TGCGCCAGCAGCTTCACCGGAACGTTTAACTATGGCTACACCTTC
. | TRBJ2-2 | . | TRBV7-2 | CASSLVAGTLATGELFF | TGTGCCAGCAGCTTAGTGGCAGGGACCCTCGCCACCGGGGAGCTGTTTTTT
. | TRBJ2-5 | many | TRBV7-9 | CASSLRGSIGETQYF | TGTGCCAGCAGCTTACGCGGTAGCATCGGAGAGACCCAGTACTTC
TRBD1 | TRBJ2-7 | . | TRBV6-5 | CASSYSSGTGVHEQYF | TGTGCCAGCAGTTACTCCTCCGGGACAGGGGTCCACGAGCAGTACTTC
. | TRBJ1-1 | few | TRBV20-1 | CSASFGHKRMNTEAFF | TGCAGTGCCAGTTTTGGACACAAAAGGATGAACACTGAAGCTTTCTTT
. | TRBJ2-5 | . | TRBV3-1 | CASSRGHLGETQYF | TGTGCCAGCAGCCGCGGACACTTGGGGGAGACCCAGTACTTC
TRBD1 | TRBJ1-2 | few | TRBV25-1 | CASSAQRTGRNYGYTF | TGTGCCAGCAGTGCGCAAAGGACAGGCCGGAACTATGGCTACACCTTC
TRBD2 | TRBJ2-3 | . | TRBV12-3/TRBV12-4 | CASSLARLAGITDTQYF | TGTGCCAGCAGTTTAGCGCGGCTAGCGGGGATCACAGATACGCAGTATTTT
. | TRBJ2-3 | few | TRBV20-1 | CSAPQGGSTDTQYF | TGCAGTGCACCCCAAGGAGGCAGTACAGATACGCAGTATTTT
TRBD2 | TRBJ2-1 | few | TRBV29-1 | CSGGLAGGEQFF | TGCAGCGGCGGACTAGCGGGAGGTGAGCAGTTCTTC
TRBD2 | TRBJ2-5 | few | TRBV18 | CASSPGLAGEQETQYF | TGTGCCAGCTCACCAGGACTAGCGGGGGAACAAGAGACCCAGTACTTC
. | TRBJ2-4 | few | TRBV7-8 | CASSLELAGWAAKNIQYF | TGTGCCAGCAGCTTAGAGTTGGCGGGGTGGGCTGCCAAAAACATTCAGTACTTC
. | TRBJ1-3 | . | TRBV15 | CATSRDPGPGNTIYF | TGTGCCACCAGCAGAGATCCAGGGCCTGGAAACACCATATATTTT
. | TRBJ2-3 | . | TRBV2 | CASIRGTTSTDTQYF | TGTGCCAGCATCAGGGGGACTACTAGCACAGATACGCAGTATTTT
. | TRBJ2-4 | few | TRBV29-1 | CSHIRGDIQYF | TGCAGCCATATCAGGGGAGATATTCAGTACTTC
. | TRBJ2-7 | . | TRBV6-1 | CASSEQRVFPYEQYF | TGTGCCAGCAGTGAACAGAGGGTTTTTCCCTACGAGCAGTACTTC
. | TRBJ1-2 | few | TRBV11-2 | CASSLVSSGGYGYTF | TGTGCCAGCAGCTTAGTATCTTCTGGGGGTTATGGCTACACCTTC
. | TRBJ1-2 | . | TRBV30 | CAWSVSTYSYTF | TGTGCCTGGAGTGTATCGACGTATTCCTACACCTTC
. | TRBJ2-2 | few | TRBV6-2/TRBV6-3 | CASSYPPGGATGELFF | TGTGCCAGCAGTTACCCTCCGGGGGGCGCAACCGGGGAGCTGTTTTTT
TRBD1 | TRBJ2-7 | . | TRBV7-2 | CASSRTGGGGYEQYF | TGTGCCAGCAGCCGGACAGGGGGCGGAGGTTACGAGCAGTACTTC
. | TRBJ2-7 | . | TRBV6-2/TRBV6-3 | CASSYREFSYEQYF | TGTGCCAGCAGTTACCGGGAATTCTCCTACGAGCAGTACTTC
. | TRBJ1-5 | . | TRBV15 | CATSRERVQPQHF | TGTGCCACCAGCAGAGAGAGAGTTCAGCCCCAGCATTTT
. | TRBJ2-3 | once | TRBV7-2 | CASSVQSTDTQYF | TGTGCCAGCAGCGTGCAGTCCACAGATACGCAGTATTTT
TRBD2 | TRBJ2-3 | many | TRBV7-2 | CATKPGTSGVVFTDTQYF | TGTGCCACCAAGCCCGGGACTAGCGGGGTCGTTTTCACAGATACGCAGTATTTT
. | TRBJ2-1 | few | TRBV5-1 | CASSFLYRSSYNEQFF | TGCGCCAGCAGCTTCTTGTATCGGAGCTCCTACAATGAGCAGTTCTTC
. | TRBJ1-5 | . | TRBV4-1 | CDSSQEGSNQPQHF | TGCGACAGCAGCCAAGAAGGCTCGAACCAGCCCCAGCATTTT
TRBD1 | TRBJ1-6 | few | TRBV12-3/TRBV12-4 | CASSPGTVYNSPLHF | TGTGCCAGCAGCCCCGGGACAGTCTATAATTCACCCCTCCACTTT
. | TRBJ2-2 | many | TRBV7-2 | CASSSGTNTGELFF | TGTGCCAGCAGCTCGGGGACTAACACCGGGGAGCTGTTTTTT
TRBD2 | TRBJ2-7 | . | TRBV6-5 | CASSYRLGLAYEQYF | TGTGCCAGCAGTTACCGCCTGGGACTAGCCTACGAGCAGTACTTC
. | TRBJ1-4 | . | TRBV5-1 | CASSLDGSGRLNEKLFF | TGCGCCAGCAGCTTGGACGGGAGTGGCAGGCTAAATGAAAAACTGTTTTTT
. | TRBJ1-5 | few | TRBV18 | CASSEGRNQPQHF | TGTGCCAGCTCTGAGGGACGGAATCAGCCCCAGCATTTT
. | TRBJ2-5 | few | TRBV10-3 | CATGRAPEETQYF | TGTGCCACTGGGCGGGCCCCGGAGGAGACCCAGTACTTC
TRBD2 | TRBJ2-5 | . | TRBV7-2 | CASSPGGGQETQYF | TGTGCCAGCAGCCCCGGGGGGGGCCAAGAGACCCAGTACTTC
TRBD1 | TRBJ2-7 | . | TRBV7-2 | CASSLGCTGEYEQYF | TGTGCCAGCAGCTTGGGGTGTACAGGGGAATACGAGCAGTACTTC
. | TRBJ2-5 | . | TRBV6-2/TRBV6-3 | CASSYRLKETQYF | TGTGCCAGCAGTTACAGATTGAAAGAGACCCAGTACTTC
. | TRBJ1-3 | many | TRBV28 | CASSLGGASGNTIYF | TGTGCCAGCAGTTTAGGGGGCGCCTCGGGAAACACCATATATTTT
TRBD1 | TRBJ2-1 | . | TRBV6-5 | CASRTGIVGEQFF | TGTGCCAGCAGGACAGGGATTGTGGGTGAGCAGTTCTTC
TRBD1 | TRBJ2-1 | many | TRBV6-2/TRBV6-3 | CASSKGTGGTEQFF | TGTGCCAGCAGCAAAGGGACAGGGGGCACTGAGCAGTTCTTC
. | TRBJ1-5 | few | TRBV6-5 | CASSSSHNQPQHF | TGTGCCAGCAGTTCATCCCACAATCAGCCCCAGCATTTT
TRBD1 | TRBJ2-1 | few | TRBV7-2 | CASSLVGTGLANEQFF | TGTGCCAGCAGCTTAGTAGGGACAGGGTTGGCCAATGAGCAGTTCTTC
TRBD2 | TRBJ2-3 | . | TRBV20-1 | CSARLAGPLDTQYF | TGCAGTGCTAGACTAGCGGGGCCTTTGGATACGCAGTATTTT
TRBD2 | TRBJ2-7 | . | TRBV7-6 | CASSPGTSGGLYEQYF | TGTGCCAGCAGCCCTGGGACTAGCGGGGGGTTGTACGAGCAGTACTTC
TRBD1 | TRBJ1-1 | few | TRBV18 | CASSEGQLYMNTEAFF | TGTGCCAGCTCCGAGGGACAGCTCTACATGAACACTGAAGCTTTCTTT
. | TRBJ2-1 | once | TRBV4-1 | CASSQPPPGQGSSYNEQFF | TGCGCCAGCAGCCAACCCCCCCCGGGGCAGGGAAGCTCCTACAATGAGCAGTTCTTC
. | TRBJ2-3 | few | TRBV7-2 | CASSLVMSDTQYF | TGTGCCAGCAGCTTAGTCATGTCAGATACGCAGTATTTT
. | TRBJ2-3 | few | TRBV4-3 | CASSQDPASTDTQYF | TGCGCCAGCAGCCAAGATCCGGCGAGCACAGATACGCAGTATTTT